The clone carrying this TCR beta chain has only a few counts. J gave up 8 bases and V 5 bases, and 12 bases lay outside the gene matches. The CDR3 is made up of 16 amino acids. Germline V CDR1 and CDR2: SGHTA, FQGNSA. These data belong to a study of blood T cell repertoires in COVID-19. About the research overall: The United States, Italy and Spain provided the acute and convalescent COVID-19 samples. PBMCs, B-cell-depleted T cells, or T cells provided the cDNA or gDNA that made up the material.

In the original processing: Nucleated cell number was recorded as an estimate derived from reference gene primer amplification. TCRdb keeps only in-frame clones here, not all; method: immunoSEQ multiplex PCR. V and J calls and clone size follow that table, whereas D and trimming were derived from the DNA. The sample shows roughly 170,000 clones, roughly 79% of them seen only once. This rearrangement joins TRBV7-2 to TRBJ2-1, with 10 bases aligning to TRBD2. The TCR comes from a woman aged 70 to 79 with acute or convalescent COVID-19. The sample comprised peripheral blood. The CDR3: CASSLLLAGVGYEQFF. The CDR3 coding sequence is TGTGCCAGCAGCCTACTCCTAGCGGGAGTTGGCTATGAGCAGTTCTTC. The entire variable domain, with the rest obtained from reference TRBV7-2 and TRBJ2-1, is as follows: GAGVSQSPSNKVTEKGKDVELRCDPISGHTALYWYRQSLGQGLEFLIYFQGNSAPDKSGLPSDRFSAERTGGSVSTLTIQRTQQEDSAVYLCASSLLLAGVGYEQFFGPGTRLTVL.